Below, 17 T cell receptor beta chains from the same sample are listed, as sequenced in a study of T cell repertoires in cytomegalovirus infection (dated by TCRdb to between 2018 and 2021). The data were produced on an Illumina HiSeq 1500. TCRdb reworked the public reads: Q25 trimming with fastp, MiXCR clone assembly, productive beta chains retained. Identical CDR3 protein sequences are pooled into one entry, listed with their most common genes and DNA. This sample comprises about 360,000 distinct CDR3 sequences, 15% to 20% of them detected only once. The ten top clones hold around 10% of the sample. Sample: PBMCs. These receptors all come from a human donor in good health (CMV status not recorded). Some clones in this sample may be carry-over from other donors' samples.

This clonotype was counted at least ten times. The chain links TRBV27 to TRBJ2-7, with D maybe TRBD1 (6 bases). The CDR3 has 14 amino acids. CDR1 is MNHEY, CDR2 SMNVEV, per germline (reference sequence). Trimming removed 0 bases from V and 2 bases from J, with 8 bases in between. CDR3 protein: CASSLSTGPYEQYF. As DNA, the CDR3 is TGTGCCAGCAGTTTATCCACAGGGCCCTACGAGCAGTACTTC.

This clonotype was recorded many times. The V call is TRBV7-8, the J call TRBJ1-6; D call uncertain. Looked up from germline, CDR1 is SGHVS and CDR2 is FQNEAQ. V lost 5 bases, J lost 15 bases, and 17 bases lay in between. This CDR3 is built from 13 residues. The CDR3 region is CASSPNQDLGLHF. DNA of the CDR3: TGTGCCAGCAGCCCGAATCAGGACTTGGGCCTCCACTTT.

The chain carries TRBV27 and TRBJ2-7; 8 bases match TRBD1. With 7 bases clipped from V and 2 bases from J, the junction kept 4 bases outside the gene matches. The CDR3 length is 13 residues. Per germline, CDR1 MNHEY and CDR2 SMNVEV (reference sequence). For the CDR3, the DNA is TGTGCCAGCACTCAACAGGGGGCCTACGAGCAGTACTTC. Encoded protein: CASTQQGAYEQYF.

The chain combines TRBV20-1 with TRBJ2-3, with D perhaps given as TRBD1 or TRBD2 (5 bases each). CDR1 and CDR2 from the germline V gene are DFQATT and SNEGSKA (reference sequence). The CDR3 length is 13 residues. Trimming took off 6 bases at V and 4 bases at J, with 14 bases between the two ends. As DNA, the CDR3 is TGCAGTGCCGCAAGAGGGGCTCCAGATACGCAGTATTTT. It codes for CSAARGAPDTQYF.

This clonotype was recorded at least ten times. This rearrangement joins TRBV5-1 to TRBJ2-1; D is ambiguous. The CDR3 length is 17 residues. V was shortened by 4 bases and J by 0 bases, with 17 bases between the two germline ends. CDR1 SGHRS and CDR2 YFSETQ come from the germline V gene. The CDR3 coding sequence is TGCGCCAGCAGCCATGGTTGGTACACCTACTCCTACAATGAGCAGTTCTTC. This encodes CASSHGWYTYSYNEQFF. The variable domain in full, completed from reference TRBV5-1 and TRBJ2-1, reads KAGVTQTPRYLIKTRGQQVTLSCSPISGHRSVSWYQQTPGQGLQFLFEYFSETQRNKGNFPGRFSGRQFSNSRSEMNVSTLELGDSALYLCASSHGWYTYSYNEQFFGPGTRLTVL.

DNA for the CDR3: TGTGCCAGCAGTTACGGCCCCCCAAGCGGGGGGGTAAACAATGAGCAGTTCTTC. It encodes CASSYGPPSGGVNNEQFF. The rearrangement links TRBV6-8 to TRBJ2-1; TRBD2 agrees at 10 bases. The J segment lost 5 bases and the V segment lost 2 bases, leaving 12 bases of the junction unmatched. Germline V gene data show CDR1 as MNHGY and CDR2 as SAAAGT. The CDR3 has 18 residues.

The chain recombines TRBV19 with TRBJ1-3, with a possible D match to TRBD1 (6 bases). V lost 3 bases to trimming and J lost 2 bases, with 8 bases between them. CDR1 and CDR2 (germline): LNHDA, SQIVND (reference sequence). The CDR3 runs 14 residues. The CDR3 region has the DNA TGTGCCAGTAGTATGGGACAACCTGGAAACACCATATATTTT. As protein: CASSMGQPGNTIYF.

This clonotype appeared a few times. The V call is TRBV15, the J call TRBJ2-1; TRBD1 might be the D (5 bases). This CDR3 spans 14 amino acids. Trimming stripped 0 bases from V and 6 bases from J, with 9 bases between. Germline CDR1 reads LNHNV; CDR2 reads YYDKDF (reference sequence). The CDR3 spells CATSRDRASNEQFF. CDR3 bases: TGTGCCACCAGCAGAGACAGGGCCTCCAATGAGCAGTTCTTC.

This clonotype was seen at least ten times. The chain carries TRBV7-2 and TRBJ2-1; D might be TRBD1 or TRBD2, each matching 5 bases. V dropped 1 base and J dropped 9 bases, with 16 bases sitting between them. The CDR3 runs 15 residues. Per germline, CDR1 SGHTA and CDR2 FQGNSA. The DNA for the CDR3 is TGTGCCAGCAGCTTAGAGGCCCTCTGGGGGAGTGAGCAGTTCTTC. Amino acids: CASSLEALWGSEQFF.

For the CDR3, the DNA is TGTGCCAGCAGCAAAGGACCCCGGGGAGAATACGAGCAGTACTTC. It specifies CASSKGPRGEYEQYF. The V gene is TRBV11-2, the J gene TRBJ2-7; a weak D match, TRBD2 (5 bases). The V gene's germline CDR1 is SGHAT and CDR2 FQNNGV. Trimming pared 5 bases from V and 4 bases from J, leaving 18 bases between. This CDR3 is built from 15 residues.

The chain combines TRBV7-9 with TRBJ2-1; 7 positions match TRBD2. Germline loops: CDR1 SEHNR, CDR2 FQNEAQ (reference sequence). The CDR3 spans 16 residues. Trimming at V came to 5 bases and at J to 3 bases, leaving 10 bases not matched to a gene. As DNA, the CDR3 is TGTGCCAGCAGCCAACACGGACTAGAGGACTACAATGAGCAGTTCTTC. Protein sequence: CASSQHGLEDYNEQFF.

This clonotype has a count of ten or more. J is TRBJ1-6 and V is TRBV7-9, with D possibly matching TRBD1 (5 bases). CDR1 is SEHNR and CDR2 is FQNEAQ in the germline V gene (reference sequence). This CDR3 is 16 amino acids long. V lost 4 bases and J 1 base, leaving 11 bases between the germline ends. CDR3 loop: CASSSTDRSYNSPLHF. The CDR3 bases are TGTGCCAGCAGCTCGACAGACAGATCCTATAATTCACCCCTCCACTTT.

This clonotype was counted many times. V is TRBV7-9 and J is TRBJ1-2, with 7 bases identical to TRBD1. The CDR3 length is 14 residues. Germline V CDR1 and CDR2: SEHNR, FQNEAQ (reference sequence). Trimming removed 3 bases from V and 3 bases from J; junction bases left unmatched: 4. This CDR3 reads CASSLTGQDYGYTF. The CDR3 DNA reads as TGTGCCAGCAGCTTGACTGGACAGGACTATGGCTACACCTTC. Full variable domain (rest looked up from reference TRBV7-9 and TRBJ1-2): DTGVSQNPRHKITKRGQNVTFRCDPISEHNRLYWYRQTLGQGPEFLTYFQNEAQLEKSRLLSDRFSAERPKGSFSTLEIQRTEQGDSAMYLCASSLTGQDYGYTFGSGTRLTVV.

This clonotype was counted many times. This chain connects TRBV3-1 to TRBJ1-2; D gene uncertain. Germline CDR1 LGHDT, CDR2 YNNKEL (reference sequence). This CDR3 contains 14 residues. The ends were cut back, 5 bases at V and 4 bases at J, with 14 bases in the middle. CDR3 in DNA: TGTGCCAGCAGCACCCTCTCGGGGTCCTATGGCTACACCTTC. Its protein product is CASSTLSGSYGYTF.

The chain employs TRBV7-6 and TRBJ2-7; D gene ambiguous. V dropped 5 bases and J dropped 5 bases, with 10 bases sitting between them. This CDR3 is built from 12 residues. CDR1 SGHVS and CDR2 FNYEAQ come from the germline V gene. CDR3 in DNA: TGTGCCAGCAGCGCCCTCCCACACGAGCAGTACTTC. Protein sequence: CASSALPHEQYF. The whole variable domain, remainder taken from reference TRBV7-6 and TRBJ2-7, is GAGVSQSPRYKVTKRGQDVALRCDPISGHVSLYWYRQALGQGPEFLTYFNYEAQQDKSGLPNDRFSAERPEGSISTLTIQRTEQRDSAMYRCASSALPHEQYFGPGTRLTVT.

The V call is TRBV27, the J call TRBJ2-3, with TRBD2 as a possible D gene (7 bases). The CDR3 runs to 15 residues. V shed 3 bases and J shed 1 base, with 11 bases lying between them. Germline CDR1 MNHEY, CDR2 SMNVEV (reference sequence). This chain's CDR3 is CASSFPGGGTDTQYF. CDR3 sequence (DNA): TGTGCCAGCAGTTTCCCGGGGGGCGGCACAGATACGCAGTATTTT.

This chain links TRBV7-2 with TRBJ2-5; 14 bases match TRBD2. V lost 0 bases to trimming and J lost 1 base; unmatched junction nucleotides: 1. This CDR3 comprises 17 residues. CDR1 is SGHTA, CDR2 FQGNSA, per germline. CDR3 coding DNA: TGTGCCAGCAGCTTAGCGGGACTAGCGGGGGCCCAAGAGACCCAGTACTTC. It yields the protein CASSLAGLAGAQETQYF. Supplemented by reference TRBV7-2 and TRBJ2-5, the full variable domain reads GAGVSQSPSNKVTEKGKDVELRCDPISGHTALYWYRQSLGQGLEFLIYFQGNSAPDKSGLPSDRFSAERTGGSVSTLTIQRTQQEDSAVYLCASSLAGLAGAQETQYFGPGTRLLVL.